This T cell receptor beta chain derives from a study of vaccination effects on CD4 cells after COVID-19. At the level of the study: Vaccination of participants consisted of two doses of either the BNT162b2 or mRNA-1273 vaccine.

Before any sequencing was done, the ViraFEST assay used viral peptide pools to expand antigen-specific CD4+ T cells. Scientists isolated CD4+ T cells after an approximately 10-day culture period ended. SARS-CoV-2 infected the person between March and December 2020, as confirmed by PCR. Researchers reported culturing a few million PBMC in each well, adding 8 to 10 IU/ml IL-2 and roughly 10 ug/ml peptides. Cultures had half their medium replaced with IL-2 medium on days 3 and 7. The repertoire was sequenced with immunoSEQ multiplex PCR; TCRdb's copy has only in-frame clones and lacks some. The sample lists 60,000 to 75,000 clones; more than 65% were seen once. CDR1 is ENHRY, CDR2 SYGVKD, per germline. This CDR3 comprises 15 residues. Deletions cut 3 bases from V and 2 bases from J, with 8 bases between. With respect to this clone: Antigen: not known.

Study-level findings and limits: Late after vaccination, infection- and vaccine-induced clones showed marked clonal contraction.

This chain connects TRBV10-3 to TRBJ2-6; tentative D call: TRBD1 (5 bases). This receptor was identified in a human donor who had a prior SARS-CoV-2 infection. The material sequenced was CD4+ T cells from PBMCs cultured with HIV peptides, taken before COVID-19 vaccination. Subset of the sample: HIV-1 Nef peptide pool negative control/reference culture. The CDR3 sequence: CAISDRAPGANVLTF. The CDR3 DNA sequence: TGTGCCATCAGTGACAGGGCCCCTGGGGCCAACGTCCTGACTTTC.